Reported below is one T cell receptor beta chain. Its target is unknown. This entry is derived from a study of cytomegalovirus exposure and HLA in healthy donors. General study findings and limits: In presence/absence analyses, roughly uniform sequencing depth across donors was assumed. Per a later analysis, HLA-associated TCR beta chains showed more clonal expansion than other, equally common TCR beta chains.

The study ran its PCR with 60 Vbeta and 13 Jbeta primers. Repertoires were generated with immunoSEQ multiplex PCR, while TCRdb's copy carries only in-frame clones and drops some. This table has around 100,000 clones, about 80% appearing once. Looked up from germline, CDR1 is SGDLS and CDR2 is YYNGEE. The CDR3 sequence is 16 residues long. The V segment lost 3 bases and the J segment 4 bases; nucleotides outside the gene matches: 13. The sample was PBMCs. The receptor was derived from a woman aged 18-35 years in good health and CMV-seropositive. The V gene is TRBV9, the J gene TRBJ2-7; TRBD2 matches at 7 bases. The CDR3 here is CASSGRTSTVTYEQYF. CDR3 bases: TGTGCCAGCAGCGGGAGGACTAGTACAGTCACTTACGAGCAGTACTTC.